One and the same sample provided the 15 T cell receptor beta chains below, sequenced in a study of cytomegalovirus exposure and HLA in healthy donors. Libraries were prepared by immunoSEQ multiplex PCR; TCRdb keeps only in-frame clonotypes and omits some of them. The sample consists of roughly 250,000 clones, approximately 83% of them appearing once. The sequenced sample was PBMCs. These receptors came from a woman aged 25 to 39 in good health and CMV-seropositive.

This chain joins TRBV18 and TRBJ2-1; 11 nucleotides align to TRBD2. Germline CDR1 KGHSH, CDR2 LQKENI. Trimming removed 3 bases from V and 2 bases from J; junction bases left unmatched: 6. This CDR3 contains 17 residues. The CDR3 sequence is CASSPLKTSGTYNEQFF. The DNA of the CDR3 is TGTGCCAGCTCACCCCTTAAGACTAGCGGGACCTACAATGAGCAGTTCTTC.

The chain joins TRBV5-6 to TRBJ2-7, with D maybe TRBD2 (5 bases). The V end was cut by 0 bases, the J end by 1 base, with 8 bases between. The CDR3 sequence is 14 residues long. Germline lookup yields CDR1 SGHDT and CDR2 YYEEEE. CDR3 coding DNA: TGTGCCAGCAGCTTGGATCCGGGATCCTACGAGCAGTACTTC. Translating gives CASSLDPGSYEQYF.

This clone has only a few counts. DNA for the CDR3: TGTGCCAGCAGCATCCGTGTTGGGGGGGGAGACTATGGCTACACCTTC. This codes for CASSIRVGGGDYGYTF. This rearrangement joins TRBV4-2 to TRBJ1-2; weak D call: TRBD1 (5 bases). The CDR3 covers 16 residues. Germline assignment: CDR1 LGHNA and CDR2 YNFKEQ. V was trimmed by 5 bases and J by 3 bases, leaving 19 bases between them.

This chain uses TRBV4-2 with TRBJ2-3; 7 positions match TRBD2. V lost 4 bases, J lost 2 bases, and 9 bases stayed unmatched. The CDR3 is 16 amino acids. Per the germline V gene, CDR1 is LGHNA and CDR2 is YNFKEQ. CDR3 DNA sequence: TGTGCCAGCAGCCGAGGGGAGGGGAGAATCACAGATACGCAGTATTTT. The encoded protein is CASSRGEGRITDTQYF.

The rearrangement links TRBV7-9 to TRBJ1-2; weak D call: TRBD1 (6 bases). Looked up from germline, CDR1 is SEHNR and CDR2 is FQNEAQ (reference sequence). The ends were cut back, 6 bases at V and 7 bases at J, with 15 bases in the middle. This CDR3 region has 13 residues. Written as DNA, the CDR3 is TGTGCCAGCAGTTCCGACAGGTTTCTTGGCTACACCTTC. Its protein product is CASSSDRFLGYTF.

The genes are TRBV2 and TRBJ2-7; D perhaps matches TRBD1 (6 bases). V was clipped by 4 bases and J by 4 bases, with 17 bases between them. The CDR3 is 15 amino acids. Germline V gene sequence: CDR1 SNHLY, CDR2 FYNNEI. The CDR3 DNA follows: TGTGCCAGCAGTGGGACCTTGGACAGTAATTACGAGCAGTACTTC. Translation gives CASSGTLDSNYEQYF.

V usage is TRBV10-3 and J usage is TRBJ1-5; D remains ambiguous. The CDR3 consists of 15 residues. The germline V gene encodes CDR1 ENHRY and CDR2 SYGVKD. Trimming took off 5 bases at V and 0 bases at J, with 11 bases between the two ends. Here the CDR3 reads CAISPTADSNQPQHF. In nucleotides, the CDR3 is TGTGCCATCAGTCCTACAGCAGATAGCAATCAGCCCCAGCATTTT.

This chain uses TRBV19 with TRBJ2-7; a weak D match, TRBD2 (5 bases). The CDR3 loop spans 14 amino acids. Trimming stripped 2 bases from V and 4 bases from J, with 12 bases between. Looked up from germline, CDR1 is LNHDA and CDR2 is SQIVND (reference sequence). The CDR3 sequence is CASSIRTGKYEQYF. Here the CDR3 DNA reads TGTGCCAGTAGTATAAGAACGGGGAAATACGAGCAGTACTTC. Variable domain in full (rest from reference TRBV19 and TRBJ2-7): DGGITQSPKYLFRKEGQNVTLSCEQNLNHDAMYWYRQDPGQGLRLIYYSQIVNDFQKGDIAEGYSVSREKKESFPLTVTSAQKNPTAFYLCASSIRTGKYEQYFGPGTRLTVT.

The chain has TRBV30 and TRBJ2-7; a possible D gene is TRBD1 (6 bases). The CDR3 runs to 14 residues. Germline CDR1 reads GTSNPN; CDR2 reads SVGIG (reference sequence). V was trimmed by 2 bases and J by 0 bases, leaving 11 bases between them. As DNA, the CDR3 is TGTGCCTGGAGTATCGACAGGAGCTCCTACGAGCAGTACTTC. It codes for CAWSIDRSSYEQYF.

The chain recombines TRBV5-1 with TRBJ2-3; D is uncertain. CDR1 is SGHRS, CDR2 YFSETQ, per germline. The CDR3 spans 13 residues. The ends were cut back, 6 bases at V and 2 bases at J, with 10 bases in the middle. The CDR3 DNA is TGCGCCAGCACCCCAGCGACCACAGATACGCAGTATTTT. Protein: CASTPATTDTQYF. Full variable domain (missing parts from reference TRBV5-1 and TRBJ2-3): KAGVTQTPRYLIKTRGQQVTLSCSPISGHRSVSWYQQTPGQGLQFLFEYFSETQRNKGNFPGRFSGRQFSNSRSEMNVSTLELGDSALYLCASTPATTDTQYFGPGTRLTVL.

The chain is built from TRBV18 and TRBJ2-7, with 8 bases aligning to TRBD2. With 1 base clipped from V and 0 bases from J, the junction kept 5 bases outside the gene matches. CDR3 length equals 16 residues. CDR1 and CDR2 (germline): KGHSH, LQKENI. The CDR3 DNA reads TGTGCCAGCTCACCACGGGCGGGAGGCCTCTCCTACGAGCAGTACTTC. Translating it yields CASSPRAGGLSYEQYF.

V is TRBV7-9 and J is TRBJ2-7; the D gene is possibly TRBD1 (5 bases). CDR1 is SEHNR and CDR2 is FQNEAQ in the germline V gene (reference sequence). V was trimmed by 3 bases and J by 5 bases, leaving 14 bases between them. The CDR3 is 14 amino acids. The CDR3 DNA follows: TGTGCCAGCAGCTTTCCTCAGGGCAAGGACGAGCAGTACTTC. This codes for CASSFPQGKDEQYF. Full variable domain (outside the CDR3, taken from reference TRBV7-9 and TRBJ2-7): DTGVSQNPRHKITKRGQNVTFRCDPISEHNRLYWYRQTLGQGPEFLTYFQNEAQLEKSRLLSDRFSAERPKGSFSTLEIQRTEQGDSAMYLCASSFPQGKDEQYFGPGTRLTVT.

The genes are TRBV5-7 and TRBJ2-5, with 10 bases fitting TRBD2. TRBV5-7 is an ORF, and what it does is uncertain. The CDR3 is 17 residues long. V lost 6 bases, J lost 5 bases, and 16 bases stayed unmatched. Written as DNA, the CDR3 is TGTGCCAGCATCCCGGCCGGGAGCGGGAGGGTAATGGAGACCCAGTACTTC. Protein sequence: CASIPAGSGRVMETQYF.

A few counts support this clone. This chain uses TRBV28 with TRBJ1-1; D gene ambiguous. V was cut by 4 bases and J by 1 base, with 4 bases left in between. The CDR3 contains 12 residues. CDR1 MDHEN and CDR2 SYDVKM come from the germline V gene. CDR3 DNA: TGTGCCAGCAGTTCCTCGAACACTGAAGCTTTCTTT. It codes for CASSSSNTEAFF. The full variable domain, rest sourced from reference TRBV28 and TRBJ1-1, is DVKVTQSSRYLVKRTGEKVFLECVQDMDHENMFWYRQDPGLGLRLIYFSYDVKMKEKGDIPEGYSVSREKKERFSLILESASTNQTSMYLCASSSSNTEAFFGQGTRLTVV.

This chain joins TRBV25-1 and TRBJ2-2, with TRBD2 matching 7 bases. V gave up 1 base and J gave up 5 bases; unmatched junction bases: 7. The CDR3 is 16 amino acids. Germline V CDR1 and CDR2: MGHDK, SYGVNS. The CDR3 reads CASSEWSGRDTGELFF. The CDR3, as DNA: TGTGCCAGCAGTGAATGGTCGGGGAGGGATACCGGGGAGCTGTTTTTT. The complete variable domain, with remaining parts taken from reference TRBV25-1 and TRBJ2-2, reads EADIYQTPRYLVIGTGKKITLECSQTMGHDKMYWYQQDPGMELHLIHYSYGVNSTEKGDLSSESTVSRIRTEHFPLTLESARPSHTSQYLCASSEWSGRDTGELFFGEGSRLTVL.